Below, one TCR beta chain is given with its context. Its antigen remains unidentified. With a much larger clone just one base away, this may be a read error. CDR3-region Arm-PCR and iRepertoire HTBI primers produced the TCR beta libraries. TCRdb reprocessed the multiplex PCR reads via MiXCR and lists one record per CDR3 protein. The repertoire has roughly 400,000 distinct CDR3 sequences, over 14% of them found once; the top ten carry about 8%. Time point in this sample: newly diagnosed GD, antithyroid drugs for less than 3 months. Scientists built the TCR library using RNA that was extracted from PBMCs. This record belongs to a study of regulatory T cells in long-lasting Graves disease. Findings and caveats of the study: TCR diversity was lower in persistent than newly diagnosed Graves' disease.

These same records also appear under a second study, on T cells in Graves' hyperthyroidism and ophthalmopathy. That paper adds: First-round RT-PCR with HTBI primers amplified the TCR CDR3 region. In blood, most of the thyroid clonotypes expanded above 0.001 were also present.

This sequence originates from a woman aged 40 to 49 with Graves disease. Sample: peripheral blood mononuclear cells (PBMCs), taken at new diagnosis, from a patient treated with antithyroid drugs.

Here the CDR3 DNA reads TGTGCCAGCAGCCCACAGGGGGCAACTAATGAAAAACTGTTTTTT. The encoded protein is CASSPQGATNEKLFF. The J gene is TRBJ1-4, the V gene TRBV7-2, with 8 nucleotides matching TRBD1. The germline CDR1 and CDR2 sequences are SGHTA and FQGNSA. The CDR3 length is 15 residues. V was pared by 5 bases and J by 0 bases, with 2 bases of the junction left unmatched.